Detailed here is one T cell receptor beta chain. Its antigen remains unknown. The treatment here: some 20 received Ad26.COV2.S at low or high dose, single or two shots; about five received placebo; per-sample allocation not given. After the first vaccine or placebo injection, samples were drawn on day 63. Vaccination employed an Ad26 vector expressing the Wuhan-strain SARS-CoV-2 spike. The record originates from a study of Ad26.COV2.S vaccination and SARS-CoV-2 variants. Study-level information: Ad26.COV2.S given intramuscularly, once or twice 56 days apart. Study-wide points: Using TCR breadth and depth analyses may have led to underestimated total T cell responses. Individuals receiving vaccine had higher spike-specific TCR breadth than placebo recipients did.

Trimming cost V 7 bases and J 3 bases; bases outside gene matches: 2. The CDR3 covers 13 residues. Germline V gives CDR1 LNHDA, CDR2 SQIVND (reference sequence). Generated by immunoSEQ multiplex PCR, the TCRdb table keeps only in-frame clones and is missing some. The table includes roughly 460,000 clones, around 89% detected once. The chain combines TRBV19 with TRBJ2-5, with 10 nucleotides matching TRBD1. Sequenced here: peripheral blood, sampled in a trial of Ad26.COV2.S vaccine versus placebo. The origin of this receptor is a person between 18 and 65 years old who received the Ad26.COV2.S COVID-19 vaccine or a placebo. CDR3 loop: CASTGTGEETQYF. Here the CDR3 DNA reads TGTGCCAGTACTGGGACAGGGGAAGAGACCCAGTACTTC.